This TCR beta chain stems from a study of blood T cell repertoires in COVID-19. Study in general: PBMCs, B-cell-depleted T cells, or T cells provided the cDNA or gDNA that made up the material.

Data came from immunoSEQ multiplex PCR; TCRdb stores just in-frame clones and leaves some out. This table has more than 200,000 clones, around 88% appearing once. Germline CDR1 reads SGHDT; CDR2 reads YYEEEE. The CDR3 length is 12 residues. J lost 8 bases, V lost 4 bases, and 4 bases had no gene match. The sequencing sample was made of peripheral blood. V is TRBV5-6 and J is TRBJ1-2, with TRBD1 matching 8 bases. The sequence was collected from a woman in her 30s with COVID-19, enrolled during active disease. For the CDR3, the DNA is TGTGCCAGCAGCCAATCAGGGGGCGGCTACACCTTC. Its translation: CASSQSGGGYTF.